What follows are 19 T cell receptor beta chains derived from one specimen sequenced in a study of fetal regulatory T cell absence and autoimmunity. Assay used: immunoSEQ multiplex PCR; TCRdb lists only in-frame clones, some missing. The sample contains about 95,000 clones, about 78% of which appear only once. Material for sequencing was pancreas tissue. The receptor set was obtained from a male donor with IPEX syndrome.

The chain has TRBV2 and TRBJ2-1, with 9 bases identical to TRBD2. The CDR3 consists of 14 residues. The J segment lost 5 bases and the V segment lost 3 bases, leaving 2 bases of the junction unmatched. Germline CDR1 SNHLY, CDR2 FYNNEI. The CDR3 loop is CASSERGGNNEQFF. For the CDR3, the DNA is TGTGCCAGCAGTGAGCGGGGGGGAAACAATGAGCAGTTCTTC.

The rearrangement links TRBV9 to TRBJ1-4, with D possibly being TRBD1 (6 bases). Germline values: CDR1 SGDLS, CDR2 YYNGEE. V lost 0 bases to trimming and J lost 5 bases, with 11 bases between them. This CDR3 is built from 15 residues. This CDR3 reads CASSVDREGNEKLFF. The CDR3, as DNA: TGTGCCAGCAGCGTAGACAGGGAGGGAAATGAAAAACTGTTTTTT.

The rearrangement uses TRBV5-4 and TRBJ2-7, with 8 bases that match TRBD2. V trimming: 0 bases; J trimming: 3 bases; junction bases outside the gene matches: 5. CDR1 and CDR2 from the germline V gene are SGHNT and YYREEE (reference sequence). The CDR3 extends over 15 amino acids. As DNA, the CDR3 is TGTGCCAGCAGCTTGGGGCGGGGGGCTTACTACGAGCAGTACTTC. Protein product: CASSLGRGAYYEQYF.

The chain carries TRBV7-6 and TRBJ2-7; the match to TRBD1 covers 9 bases. The length of the CDR3 is 15 residues. CDR1 and CDR2 (germline): SGHVS, FNYEAQ. V shed 1 base, J shed 4 bases, and the junction held 5 bases outside the gene matches. As DNA, the CDR3 is TGTGCCAGCAGCTTAGTGGCAGACAGGGGGTACGAGCAGTACTTC. It translates to CASSLVADRGYEQYF. The whole variable domain, filled in from reference TRBV7-6 and TRBJ2-7, reads GAGVSQSPRYKVTKRGQDVALRCDPISGHVSLYWYRQALGQGPEFLTYFNYEAQQDKSGLPNDRFSAERPEGSISTLTIQRTEQRDSAMYRCASSLVADRGYEQYFGPGTRLTVT.

V usage is TRBV27 and J usage is TRBJ2-7, with 7 positions matching TRBD2. Germline V gene sequence: CDR1 MNHEY, CDR2 SMNVEV (reference sequence). The CDR3 extends over 15 amino acids. J was trimmed by 0 bases and V by 6 bases; bases with no gene match: 8. The CDR3 is CASRVIGGSSYEQYF. DNA of the CDR3: TGTGCCAGCAGGGTTATCGGGGGGAGCTCCTACGAGCAGTACTTC.

V usage is TRBV11-2 and J usage is TRBJ2-7; 10 nucleotides align to TRBD2. CDR3 length: 16 residues. The ends lost 1 base at V and 3 bases at J; junction bases unmatched: 6. Germline V gives CDR1 SGHAT, CDR2 FQNNGV. CDR3 sequence: CASSLAASGGFYEQYF. The CDR3 region has the DNA TGTGCCAGCAGCTTAGCTGCTAGCGGGGGATTCTACGAGCAGTACTTC.

A single count supports this clone. V usage is TRBV15 and J usage is TRBJ2-3, with D unresolved. The CDR3 covers 15 residues. The V gene lost 1 base and the J gene lost 2 bases, with 10 bases spanning the gap. Germline CDR1 reads LNHNV; CDR2 reads YYDKDF (reference sequence). The CDR3 is CATSRGVNPTDTQYF. Here the CDR3 DNA reads TGTGCCACCAGCAGAGGAGTAAACCCCACAGATACGCAGTATTTT.

The chain uses TRBV30 and TRBJ2-1; 11 bases match TRBD2. After removal of 3 bases from V and 8 bases from J, the junction contained 9 bases not matched to a gene. This CDR3 is built from 15 residues. The V gene's germline CDR1 is GTSNPN and CDR2 SVGIG (reference sequence). This chain's CDR3 is CAWSARGLADDEQFF. In DNA form, the CDR3 reads TGTGCCTGGAGCGCTAGGGGACTAGCGGACGATGAGCAGTTCTTC.

The V and J genes are TRBV6-5 and TRBJ1-1, with D possibly matching TRBD1 (5 bases). Per the germline V gene, CDR1 is MNHEY and CDR2 is SVGAGI. V lost 0 bases and J 5 bases, leaving 10 bases between the germline ends. This CDR3 has 14 amino acids. CDR3 residues: CASSYSKRGTEAFF. The DNA of the CDR3 is TGTGCCAGCAGTTACTCGAAGCGGGGGACTGAAGCTTTCTTT.

This clone turned up a few times. The rearrangement uses TRBV10-2 and TRBJ1-2; D remains unclear. The CDR3 is 11 residues long. Germline V gives CDR1 WSHSY, CDR2 SAAADI. The ends were cut back, 6 bases at V and 10 bases at J, with 12 bases in the middle. CDR3 protein: CASRTVGIYTF. DNA of the CDR3: TGCGCCAGCAGAACCGTAGGGATCTACACCTTC.

The chain has TRBV6-1 and TRBJ1-2; D is unresolved. Trimming stripped 6 bases from V and 7 bases from J, with 3 bases between. Germline CDR1 MNHNS, CDR2 SASEGT. The CDR3 extends over 9 amino acids. The CDR3 here is CASRGGYTF. The DNA of the CDR3 is TGTGCCAGCAGGGGTGGCTACACCTTC.

This rearrangement joins TRBV7-9 to TRBJ1-2; TRBD1 aligns across 7 bases. Unmatched junction bases numbered 9, after V lost 9 bases and J lost 5 bases. Germline CDR1 SEHNR, CDR2 FQNEAQ (reference sequence). The CDR3 has 13 amino acids. The CDR3 coding sequence is TGTGCCAGTTTCGTGGGGACAGATTATGGCTACACCTTC. It translates to CASFVGTDYGYTF.

This clone was detected only a few times. The chain links TRBV7-2 to TRBJ2-7, with D perhaps matching TRBD1 or TRBD2 (5 bases each). CDR1 and CDR2 (germline): SGHTA, FQGNSA. CDR3 length: 12 residues. Trimming pared 3 bases from V and 5 bases from J, leaving 8 bases between. CDR3 nucleotide sequence: TGTGCCAGCAGCTTTCGGGGCAACGAGCAGTACTTC. Amino acids: CASSFRGNEQYF.

The CDR3 region has the DNA TGTGCCAGCAGCCCATTCCTGGGGGGTGACACTGAAGCTTTCTTT. This encodes CASSPFLGGDTEAFF. The V gene is TRBV9, the J gene TRBJ1-1, with a weak D call TRBD1 (5 bases). Trimming pared 4 bases from V and 3 bases from J, leaving 16 bases between. The CDR3 covers 15 residues. Germline V gene sequence: CDR1 SGDLS, CDR2 YYNGEE.

This chain uses TRBV5-8 with TRBJ1-3; maybe TRBD1 (5 bases). Germline V gene data show CDR1 as SGHTS and CDR2 as YDEGEE. Trimming removed 3 bases at V and 0 bases at J, with 13 bases between. The CDR3 has 16 amino acids. The CDR3 region is CASSSRTPSSGNTIYF. The CDR3 coding sequence is TGTGCCAGCAGCTCAAGGACACCGAGCTCTGGAAACACCATATATTTT.

The V call is TRBV7-2, the J call TRBJ1-5; D is unclear. CDR3 length: 13 residues. Looked up from germline, CDR1 is SGHTA and CDR2 is FQGNSA. Trimming pared 5 bases from V and 7 bases from J, leaving 12 bases between. The CDR3 region has the DNA TGTGCCAGCAGCCTAAAGGGCGGGCAGCCCCAGCATTTT. Protein: CASSLKGGQPQHF. The variable domain in full, with the rest retrieved from reference TRBV7-2 and TRBJ1-5, is GAGVSQSPSNKVTEKGKDVELRCDPISGHTALYWYRQSLGQGLEFLIYFQGNSAPDKSGLPSDRFSAERTGGSVSTLTIQRTQQEDSAVYLCASSLKGGQPQHFGDGTRLSIL.

This chain joins TRBV9 and TRBJ1-2, with 9 bases lining up with TRBD1. The CDR3 is made up of 13 amino acids. The V and J ends lost 4 bases and 5 bases, in that order; junction bases with no gene match: 3. Germline V CDR1 and CDR2: SGDLS, YYNGEE. The CDR3 DNA sequence: TGTGCCAGCAGCACCGGGACAGGGTATGGCTACACCTTC. This codes for CASSTGTGYGYTF.

The chain is built from TRBV11-2 and TRBJ1-2; possible D gene TRBD1, 6 bases. V was trimmed by 5 bases and J by 0 bases, leaving 10 bases between them. CDR3 length: 14 amino acids. The germline CDR1 and CDR2 sequences are SGHAT and FQNNGV. CDR3 loop: CASSPGQTNYGYTF. In DNA, the CDR3 is TGTGCCAGCAGCCCGGGACAAACTAACTATGGCTACACCTTC.

V and J are TRBV30 and TRBJ2-1; TRBD1 is a possible D gene (5 bases). The CDR3 runs to 15 residues. From germline, CDR1 is GTSNPN and CDR2 SVGIG (reference sequence). V was clipped by 0 bases and J by 6 bases, with 15 bases between them. As DNA, the CDR3 is TGTGCCTGGAGTGTAGTGCAGGGTATCGGCAATGAGCAGTTCTTC. Its translation: CAWSVVQGIGNEQFF.